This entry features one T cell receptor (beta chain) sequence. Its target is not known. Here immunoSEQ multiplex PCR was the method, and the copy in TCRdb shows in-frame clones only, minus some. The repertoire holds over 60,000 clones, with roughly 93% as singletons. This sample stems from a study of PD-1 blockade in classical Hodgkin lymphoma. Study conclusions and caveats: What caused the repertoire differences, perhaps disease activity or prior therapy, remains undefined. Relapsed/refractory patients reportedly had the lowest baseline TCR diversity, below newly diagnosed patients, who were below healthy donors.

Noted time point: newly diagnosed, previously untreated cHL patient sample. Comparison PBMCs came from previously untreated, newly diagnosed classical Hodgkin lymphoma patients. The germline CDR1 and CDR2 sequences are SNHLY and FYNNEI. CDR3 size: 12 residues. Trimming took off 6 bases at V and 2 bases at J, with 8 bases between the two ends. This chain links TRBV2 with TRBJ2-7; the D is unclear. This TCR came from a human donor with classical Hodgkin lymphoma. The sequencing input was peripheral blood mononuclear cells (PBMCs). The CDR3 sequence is CASSLSTYEQYF. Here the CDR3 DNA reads TGTGCCAGCAGCCTATCTACCTACGAGCAGTACTTC.